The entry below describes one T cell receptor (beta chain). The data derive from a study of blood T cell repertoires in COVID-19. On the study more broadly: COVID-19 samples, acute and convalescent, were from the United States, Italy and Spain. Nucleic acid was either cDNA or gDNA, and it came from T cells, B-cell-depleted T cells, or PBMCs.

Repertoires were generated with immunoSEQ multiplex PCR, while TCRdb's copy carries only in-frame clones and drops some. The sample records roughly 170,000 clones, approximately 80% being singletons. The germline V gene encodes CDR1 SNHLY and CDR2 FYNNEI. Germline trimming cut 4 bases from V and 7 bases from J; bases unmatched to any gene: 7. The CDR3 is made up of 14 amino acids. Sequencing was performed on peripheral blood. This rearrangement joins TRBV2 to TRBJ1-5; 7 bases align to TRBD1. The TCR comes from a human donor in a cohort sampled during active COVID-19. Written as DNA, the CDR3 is TGTGCCAGCAGTGTACGACAGGGAGAACAGCCCCAGCATTTT. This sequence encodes CASSVRQGEQPQHF.